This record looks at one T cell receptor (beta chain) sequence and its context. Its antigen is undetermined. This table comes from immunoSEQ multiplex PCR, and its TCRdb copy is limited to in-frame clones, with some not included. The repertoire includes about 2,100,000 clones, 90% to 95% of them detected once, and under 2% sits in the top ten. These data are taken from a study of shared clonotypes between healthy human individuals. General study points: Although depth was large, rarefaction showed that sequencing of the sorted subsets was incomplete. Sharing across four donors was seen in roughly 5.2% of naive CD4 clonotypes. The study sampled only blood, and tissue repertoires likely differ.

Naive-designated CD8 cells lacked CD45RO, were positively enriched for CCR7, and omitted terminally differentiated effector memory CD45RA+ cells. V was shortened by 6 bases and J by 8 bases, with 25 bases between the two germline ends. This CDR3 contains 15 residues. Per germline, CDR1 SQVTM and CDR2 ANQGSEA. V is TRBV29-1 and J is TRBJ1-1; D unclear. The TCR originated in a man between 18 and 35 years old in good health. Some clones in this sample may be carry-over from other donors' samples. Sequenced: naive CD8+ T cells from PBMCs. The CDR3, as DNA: TGCAGCGTCGGACGGGGATTGAGGACCTCAGACGAAGCTTTCTTT. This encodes CSVGRGLRTSDEAFF.